The text below deals with one TCR beta chain. Its antigen is not known. These data originate in a study of OX40 agonist ivuxolimab in advanced cancers. Study background: The dose of intravenous ivuxolimab that patients received every 2 weeks ranged from 0.01 to 10 mg/kg. The study's findings and limits: Clonal expansion was among the lowest in partial responders at 0.1-3.0 mg/kg, especially CD8+. At doses 0.1 to 3.0 mg/kg, CD4+ and CD8+ clones expanded. The study did not work out the antigen specificity of the expanded peripheral T cells.

The germline V gene encodes CDR1 MNHEY and CDR2 SMNVEV (reference sequence). V lost 2 bases and J 7 bases, leaving 18 bases between the germline ends. CDR3 length equals 17 residues. The protocol was immunoSEQ multiplex PCR, while the TCRdb copy is restricted to in-frame clones and leaves out a portion. There are some 66,000 clones in the sample; 82% occur only once, and 5.5% lies in the top ten. The specimen was CD4+ or CD8+ T cells sorted from blood, collected in a trial of the OX40 agonist ivuxolimab. This TCR was recovered from an adult with an advanced solid tumor such as melanoma, head and neck, liver or kidney cancer. This chain connects TRBV27 to TRBJ1-6; D possibly corresponds to TRBD1 (6 bases). CDR3 residues: CASSLVFQTGGNSPLHF. CDR3 DNA: TGTGCCAGCAGTTTAGTCTTCCAGACAGGCGGCAATTCACCCCTCCACTTT.